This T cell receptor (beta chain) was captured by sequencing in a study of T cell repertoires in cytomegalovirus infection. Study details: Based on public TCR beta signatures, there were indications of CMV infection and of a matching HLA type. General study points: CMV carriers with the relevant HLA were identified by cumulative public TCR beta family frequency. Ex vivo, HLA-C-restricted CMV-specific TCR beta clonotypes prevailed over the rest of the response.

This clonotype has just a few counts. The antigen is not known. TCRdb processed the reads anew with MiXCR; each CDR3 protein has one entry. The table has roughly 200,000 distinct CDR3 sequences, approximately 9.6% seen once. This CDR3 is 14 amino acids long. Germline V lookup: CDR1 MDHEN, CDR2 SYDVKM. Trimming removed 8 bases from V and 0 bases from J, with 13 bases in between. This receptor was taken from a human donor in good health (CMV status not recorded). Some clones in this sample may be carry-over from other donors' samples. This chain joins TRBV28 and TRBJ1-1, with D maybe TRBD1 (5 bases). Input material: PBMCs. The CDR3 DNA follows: TGTGCCAGCTCGAATGGGGGTTTGAACACTGAAGCTTTCTTT. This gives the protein CASSNGGLNTEAFF.